Below are 21 T cell receptor beta chains sequenced from a single sample in a study of CD8 T cells in Susac syndrome. The authors reverse transcribed about 0.5 to 1 ug RNA with random hexamers. TCRdb processed the immunoSEQ multiplex PCR reads anew with MiXCR; each CDR3 protein has one entry. The sample yields under 95,000 distinct CDR3 sequences, 95% seen once. Sequenced sample: CD8+ T cells from PBMCs. The source is a human donor with Susac syndrome.

The gene calls are TRBV27 and TRBJ2-7; tentative D call: TRBD1 (6 bases). There are 14 residues in the CDR3. The germline gives CDR1 MNHEY, CDR2 SMNVEV (reference sequence). The V gene lost 2 bases and the J gene lost 2 bases, with 10 bases spanning the gap. The CDR3 protein is CASSLLGATYEQYF. The CDR3 coding sequence is TGTGCCAGCAGTTTACTGGGGGCCACCTACGAGCAGTACTTC.

The CDR3 sequence is CASSPSQREGFNEQFF. The CDR3 nucleotides are TGTGCCAGCAGTCCCTCTCAGCGGGAAGGCTTCAATGAGCAGTTCTTC. The chain uses TRBV27 and TRBJ2-1; 7 bases are a match to TRBD2. Germline lookup yields CDR1 MNHEY and CDR2 SMNVEV (reference sequence). The CDR3 consists of 16 residues. V gave up 5 bases and J gave up 6 bases; unmatched junction bases: 13.

This chain links TRBV25-1 with TRBJ2-3; D unclear. The germline gives CDR1 MGHDK, CDR2 SYGVNS. CDR3 length: 10 residues. Trimming pared 5 bases from V and 5 bases from J, leaving 2 bases between. The CDR3, as DNA: TGTGCCAGCAGTCAAGATACGCAGTATTTT. It encodes CASSQDTQYF.

The genes are TRBV5-6 and TRBJ2-7; TRBD1 or TRBD2 may be the D gene (5 bases each). The length of the CDR3 is 13 residues. CDR1 and CDR2 (germline): SGHDT, YYEEEE. V lost 4 bases and J lost 5, with 13 bases in between. The CDR3 region is CASSATGPDEQYF. CDR3 nucleotide sequence: TGTGCCAGCAGCGCAACGGGACCGGACGAGCAGTACTTC.

V and J are TRBV19 and TRBJ2-1; D is perhaps TRBD1 (5 bases). Germline CDR1 and CDR2: LNHDA and SQIVND (reference sequence). Deletions cut 6 bases from V and 4 bases from J, with 10 bases between. This CDR3 contains 13 residues. The CDR3 nucleotides read TGTGCCAGTAGAGAAGACAGTTACAATGAGCAGTTCTTC. Translated: CASREDSYNEQFF.

The chain is built from TRBV2 and TRBJ2-7; a possible D gene is TRBD2 (5 bases). V lost 6 bases and J lost 6, with 12 bases in between. The CDR3 runs to 12 residues. Germline CDR1 SNHLY, CDR2 FYNNEI. The CDR3 nucleotides read TGTGCCAGCAGCCCCGGGAACTCCGAGCAGTACTTC. It is translated as CASSPGNSEQYF.

CDR3 bases: TGTGCCAGCAGCCAGAGGGGGGACCCCCCAGATACGCAGTATTTT. This sequence encodes CASSQRGDPPDTQYF. The genes are TRBV4-2 and TRBJ2-3; D may match TRBD1 or TRBD2 (6 bases each). V was pared by 3 bases and J by 4 bases, with 14 bases between. This CDR3 is built from 15 residues. Germline V gene sequence: CDR1 LGHNA, CDR2 YNFKEQ.

This clonotype appeared a single time. The chain recombines TRBV4-1 with TRBJ2-7; D is unclear. CDR3 length: 14 amino acids. V lost 1 base and J 3 bases, leaving 10 bases between the germline ends. Germline lookup yields CDR1 MGHRA and CDR2 YSYEKL. CDR3 region: CASSQVPGLYEQYF. The CDR3 coding sequence is TGCGCCAGCAGCCAAGTGCCGGGCCTCTACGAGCAGTACTTC.

The gene calls are TRBV19 and TRBJ1-1; unclear D gene. Germline lookup yields CDR1 LNHDA and CDR2 SQIVND (reference sequence). CDR3 length equals 11 residues. V lost 11 bases, J lost 1 base, and 8 bases lay in between. The CDR3 DNA sequence: TGTGCCTGTATCCGGAACACTGAAGCTTTCTTT. This translates into CACIRNTEAFF.

This chain uses TRBV27 with TRBJ2-7; TRBD1 matches at 9 bases. CDR3 length: 13 residues. The V gene end was trimmed by 5 bases and the J gene end by 7 bases; junction bases not matched to a gene: 6. Per the germline V gene, CDR1 is MNHEY and CDR2 is SMNVEV (reference sequence). The CDR3: CASSGTGLGEQYF. The CDR3 DNA sequence: TGTGCCAGCAGTGGGACAGGGCTGGGGGAGCAGTACTTC.

The rearrangement uses TRBV20-1 and TRBJ2-1, with 10 bases that match TRBD1. V lost 0 bases, J lost 3 bases, and 5 bases stayed unmatched. Germline V gene lookup returns CDR1 DFQATT and CDR2 SNEGSKA (reference sequence). The CDR3 runs to 16 residues. CDR3 sequence: CSARDLDRGGYNEQFF. The CDR3 coding sequence is TGCAGTGCTAGAGACCTGGACAGGGGGGGCTACAATGAGCAGTTCTTC.

This clonotype showed up just once. The chain is built from TRBV20-1 and TRBJ1-2; TRBD1 aligns across 8 bases. The V segment lost 0 bases and the J segment 7 bases; nucleotides outside the gene matches: 13. Germline V gene lookup returns CDR1 DFQATT and CDR2 SNEGSKA (reference sequence). This CDR3 has 16 residues. CDR3: CSARDRTGSQSAGYTF. The CDR3 bases are TGCAGTGCTAGAGATCGGACAGGGTCACAATCCGCTGGCTACACCTTC.

The chain combines TRBV5-1 with TRBJ1-2; D possibly corresponds to TRBD1 (5 bases). Germline lookup yields CDR1 SGHRS and CDR2 YFSETQ. The length of the CDR3 is 13 residues. Deletions cut 4 bases from V and 4 bases from J, with 11 bases between. The CDR3 sequence is CASSLGGVYGYTF. The DNA for the CDR3 is TGCGCCAGCAGCCTGGGAGGGGTCTATGGCTACACCTTC.

The chain is built from TRBV20-1 and TRBJ2-1; D is possibly TRBD2 (6 bases). Trimming shortened V by 0 bases and J by 3 bases, and 12 bases separated the two germline ends. Germline loops: CDR1 DFQATT, CDR2 SNEGSKA (reference sequence). The CDR3 sequence is 15 residues long. The chain's CDR3 is CSAREVAEIYNEQFF. The DNA for the CDR3 is TGCAGTGCTAGAGAGGTAGCGGAAATCTACAATGAGCAGTTCTTC.

The chain carries TRBV29-1 and TRBJ1-2; unclear D gene. V gave up 5 bases and J gave up 7 bases, with 11 bases separating them. The CDR3 is 11 residues long. CDR1 SQVTM and CDR2 ANQGSEA come from the germline V gene. The chain's CDR3 is CSVFKGSGYTF. The CDR3, as DNA: TGCAGCGTTTTTAAAGGGTCTGGCTACACCTTC.

V usage is TRBV15 and J usage is TRBJ1-2; 8 bases agree with TRBD1. Per germline, CDR1 LNHNV and CDR2 YYDKDF (reference sequence). The J segment lost 0 bases and the V segment lost 6 bases, leaving 12 bases of the junction unmatched. This CDR3 has 17 residues. The CDR3 DNA is TGTGCCACCAGTAAGCGCCAACTGACAGGGGCTAACTATGGCTACACCTTC. As protein: CATSKRQLTGANYGYTF.

The chain couples TRBV20-1 to TRBJ2-1; 12 positions match TRBD2. Germline CDR1 reads DFQATT; CDR2 reads SNEGSKA (reference sequence). The V and J ends lost 5 bases and 3 bases, in that order; junction bases with no gene match: 5. The CDR3 length is 15 residues. As DNA, the CDR3 is TGCAGTGCTCCTCCGGGACTAGCGGGCTACAATGAGCAGTTCTTC. It codes for CSAPPGLAGYNEQFF.

The chain uses TRBV12-3 or TRBV12-4 and TRBJ1-1; D not resolved. V was trimmed by 10 bases and J by 5 bases, leaving 14 bases between them. CDR3 length: 12 amino acids. CDR3 coding DNA: TGTGCCACCAAATCACCTCTTACTGAAGCTTTCTTT. As protein: CATKSPLTEAFF.

DNA of the CDR3: TGCAGTGCAGGCGAGGCTGGGGCCAACGTCCTGACTTTC. Protein sequence: CSAGEAGANVLTF. V usage is TRBV20-1 and J usage is TRBJ2-6; D gene ambiguous. Germline V gives CDR1 DFQATT, CDR2 SNEGSKA (reference sequence). CDR3 length: 13 residues. V shed 6 bases and J shed 2 bases, with 8 bases lying between them.

This rearrangement joins TRBV9 to TRBJ2-1; 8 bases are a match to TRBD2. Germline lookup yields CDR1 SGDLS and CDR2 YYNGEE. The ends lost 0 bases at V and 15 bases at J; junction bases unmatched: 5. The CDR3 has 12 amino acids. The CDR3 reads CASSVGSGLAFF. In DNA, the CDR3 is TGTGCCAGCAGCGTAGGGTCCGGACTAGCGTTCTTC.

V is TRBV12-3 or TRBV12-4 and J is TRBJ2-1; 8 bases are a match to TRBD1. V dropped 2 bases and J dropped 8; count of bases not matched to a gene: 8. The CDR3 contains 15 residues. The CDR3 DNA follows: TGTGCCAGCAGTTTATCGGGACAGGAGCCCTATGAGCAGTTCTTC. As protein: CASSLSGQEPYEQFF.